A single T cell receptor (beta chain) is shown here with its context. This sample is drawn from a study of blood T cell repertoires in COVID-19. Study at large: Specimens from acute and convalescent COVID-19 originated in the United States, Italy and Spain. Sample material is recorded as cDNA or gDNA derived from T cells, B-cell-depleted T cells, or PBMCs.

V lost 3 bases to trimming and J lost 1 base, with 9 bases between them. Germline V gene lookup returns CDR1 SGHTA and CDR2 FQGNSA. CDR3 length equals 14 residues. In the authors' workflow: Using reference gene primer amplification, nucleated cell counts were estimated. Assay used: immunoSEQ multiplex PCR; TCRdb lists only in-frame clones, some missing. That table furnishes V, J and clone size, whereas the DNA furnished D and trimming. This table has 26,000 or so clones, 90% appearing once. This TCR came from a man in his 70s with acute or convalescent COVID-19. Sequenced: peripheral blood. The chain uses TRBV7-2 and TRBJ1-1; maybe TRBD1 (5 bases). The CDR3 spells CASSFFDRNTEAFF. DNA for the CDR3: TGTGCCAGCAGCTTCTTTGACAGGAACACTGAAGCTTTCTTT.